The source of this T cell receptor beta chain is a study of T cell repertoires in cytomegalovirus infection. The CDR3 length is 15 residues. Trimming took off 3 bases at V and 0 bases at J, with 10 bases between the two ends. Germline CDR1 SGHTA, CDR2 FQGNSA. This clonotype was seen ten or more times. Its antigen is unidentified. One entry per CDR3 protein, called by TCRdb with MiXCR from the reads. Of some 700,000 distinct CDR3 sequences in the sample, around 32% were seen once. This chain connects TRBV7-2 to TRBJ2-3; D gene ambiguous. This sequence originates from a human donor in good health (CMV status not recorded). Some clones in this sample may be carry-over from other donors' samples. The sequencing here drew on cultured PBMCs, taken from culture after CMV antigen stimulation. CDR3 sequence reads: CASSFYGGSTDTQYF. The DNA for the CDR3 is TGTGCCAGCAGCTTTTACGGCGGTAGCACAGATACGCAGTATTTT.